This T cell receptor beta chain is from a study of blood T cell repertoires in COVID-19. This table comes from immunoSEQ multiplex PCR, and its TCRdb copy is limited to in-frame clones, with some not included. The sample yields about 34,000 clones, roughly 80% seen once. The CDR3 loop spans 13 amino acids. V lost 6 bases and J 5 bases, leaving 11 bases between the germline ends. Germline-derived CDR1 and CDR2 are LNHDA and SQIVND (reference sequence). The V and J genes are TRBV19 and TRBJ2-4; the D gene is possibly TRBD1 (6 bases). The sequenced material came from peripheral blood. The TCR was taken from a woman aged 55-70 years with acute or convalescent COVID-19. CDR3 coding DNA: TGTGCCAGTAGCACAAACAGGGAAAACATTCAGTACTTC. It translates to CASSTNRENIQYF.